A single sample is the source of the 9 T cell receptor beta chains below, sequenced in a study of blood T cell repertoires in COVID-19. Profiling relied on immunoSEQ multiplex PCR, and the TCRdb table lists in-frame clones only, not all of them. Found here are around 190,000 clones, 75% to 90% of them singletons; the top ten hold 0.95% to 1.3%. The sample comprised peripheral blood. These TCRs come from a man aged 30 to 45 with acute or convalescent COVID-19.

Notes on this clone: The junction shows a germline mismatch at one end, possibly a read error. J is TRBJ1-1 and V is TRBV27, with 8 nucleotides matching TRBD1. Germline V CDR1 and CDR2: MNHEY, SMNVEV (reference sequence). The CDR3 contains 11 residues. CDR3 sequence reads: CASTRGQEIYF. CDR3 bases: TGTGCCAGCACCCGGGGACAGGAGATCTACTTT.

V is TRBV5-1 and J is TRBJ1-2; 7 nucleotides line up with TRBD1. The V and J ends lost 0 bases and 7 bases, in that order; junction bases with no gene match: 3. The CDR3 length is 13 residues. Germline V gives CDR1 SGHRS, CDR2 YFSETQ. DNA for the CDR3: TGCGCCAGCAGCTTGGCCAACAGGGGTGGCTACACCTTC. This translates into CASSLANRGGYTF.

The chain combines TRBV7-9 with TRBJ2-7; 11 bases line up with TRBD1. With 5 bases clipped from V and 0 bases from J, the junction kept 9 bases outside the gene matches. This CDR3 is built from 17 residues. The germline CDR1 and CDR2 sequences are SEHNR and FQNEAQ (reference sequence). The CDR3 is CASSSRTGGLISYEQYF. The CDR3 DNA reads TGTGCCAGCAGCAGCCGGACAGGGGGCTTGATCTCCTACGAGCAGTACTTC.

This rearrangement joins TRBV10-2 to TRBJ2-2; D is uncertain. V shed 8 bases and J shed 3 bases, with 7 bases lying between them. This CDR3 comprises 12 residues. Per the germline V gene, CDR1 is WSHSY and CDR2 is SAAADI. CDR3 bases: TGCGCCAGCGTTATCGACACCGGGGAGCTGTTTTTT. This encodes CASVIDTGELFF.

The genes are TRBV5-4 and TRBJ2-5, with D possibly matching TRBD2 (7 bases). Trimming shortened V by 4 bases and J by 5 bases, and 15 bases separated the two germline ends. This CDR3 is 14 amino acids long. Looked up from germline, CDR1 is SGHNT and CDR2 is YYREEE (reference sequence). The CDR3, as DNA: TGTGCCAGCAGCCCCCGGGGGGCTGGCGAGACCCAGTACTTC. It codes for CASSPRGAGETQYF. Full variable domain (outside the CDR3, taken from reference TRBV5-4 and TRBJ2-5): ETGVTQSPTHLIKTRGQQVTLRCSSQSGHNTVSWYQQALGQGPQFIFQYYREEENGRGNFPPRFSGLQFPNYSSELNVNALELDDSALYLCASSPRGAGETQYFGPGTRLLVL.

This sequence joins TRBV27 and TRBJ2-6; no clear D. CDR3 size: 12 residues. V was cut by 4 bases and J by 12 bases, with 10 bases left in between. Germline-derived CDR1 and CDR2 are MNHEY and SMNVEV (reference sequence). The CDR3 DNA reads TGTGCCAGCAGTTCGCCCTCGGGCGTCCTGACTTTC. Its protein product is CASSSPSGVLTF.

This sequence joins TRBV19 and TRBJ1-5, with D maybe TRBD1 (5 bases). Trimming shortened V by 5 bases and J by 1 base, and 9 bases separated the two germline ends. The CDR3 loop spans 14 amino acids. Germline CDR1 LNHDA, CDR2 SQIVND (reference sequence). CDR3 bases: TGTGCCAGTAGTTCCCGGGGGAGCAATCAGCCCCAGCATTTT. Translation: CASSSRGSNQPQHF.

The chain is built from TRBV11-2 and TRBJ1-3; D is unresolved. The CDR3 length is 13 residues. The ends were cut back, 0 bases at V and 6 bases at J, with 6 bases in the middle. Germline assignment: CDR1 SGHAT and CDR2 FQNNGV. Here the CDR3 reads CASSLDPQNTIYF. The CDR3 DNA follows: TGTGCCAGCAGCTTAGACCCCCAAAACACCATATATTTT.

The CDR3 bases are TGCGCCAGCTCCCAACCCCCGGGCACTGAAGCTTTCTTT. Protein sequence: CASSQPPGTEAFF. The chain carries TRBV5-1 and TRBJ1-1; no firm D call. The length of the CDR3 is 13 residues. Germline V lookup: CDR1 SGHRS, CDR2 YFSETQ. Trimming shortened V by 7 bases and J by 4 bases, and 14 bases separated the two germline ends.